Listed below are T cell receptor beta chains from one sample, sequenced in a study of blood T cell repertoires in COVID-19. Data came from immunoSEQ multiplex PCR; TCRdb stores just in-frame clones and leaves some out. In the table there are about 130,000 clones, around 81% of which are singletons. Source material: peripheral blood. These receptors were taken from a young man with COVID-19, enrolled during active disease. Each CDR3 is given with its conserved first and last residue. A D gene is named only where the DNA matches it firmly.

d_gene,j_gene,v_gene,CDR3nt,CDR3aa
TRBD1,TRBJ2-1,TRBV19,TGTGCCAGTAGCGTCGGACAGGGGTGGTCAGGTGAGCAGTTCTTC,CASSVGQGWSGEQFF
-,TRBJ2-5,TRBV3-1/TRBV3-2,TGTGCCAGCAGCCAAGAACCAGGGGCGGAAGAGACCCAGTACTTC,CASSQEPGAEETQYF
TRBD1,TRBJ2-1,TRBV7-9,TGTGCCAGCAGCATAAACTTCAGGGGGAAGTCGGTAGGTAATGAGCAGTTCTTC,CASSINFRGKSVGNEQFF
-,TRBJ1-4,TRBV29-1,TGCAGCGTTGATAGGGGAAGAGAAAAACTGTTTTTT,CSVDRGREKLFF
-,TRBJ1-6,TRBV7-8,TGTGCCAGCAGCTCCGGGTCGACAGCCAATAATTCACCCCTCCACTTT,CASSSGSTANNSPLHF
TRBD2,TRBJ2-1,TRBV2,TGTGCCAGCAGTGAAGGGGGAGGGGACAATGAGCAGTTCTTC,CASSEGGGDNEQFF
TRBD2,TRBJ2-5,TRBV24-1,TGTGCCACCAGTGATTATGGACTAGCGGGGGAGACCCAGTACTTC,CATSDYGLAGETQYF